This TCR beta chain was captured in a study of CD8 T cells in ankylosing spondylitis. Study-wide findings and caveats: Within matched ankylosing spondylitis synovial fluid, disease-linked clones were reportedly significantly enriched. For ankylosing spondylitis blood, a TCR beta motif of several highly homologous variants appeared characteristic. As for the disease-linked clones, they showed a CD8+ phenotype and occurred at relatively low frequencies in peripheral blood. Existing reports had already noted some motif variants in reactive arthritis synovial fluid and blood.

Only a few counts were recorded for this clonotype. Its antigen remains unidentified. Germline loops: CDR1 SGHKS, CDR2 YYEKEE (reference sequence). The CDR3 length is 14 residues. Trimming removed 1 base from V and 0 bases from J, with 7 bases in between. Making use of molecular barcodes, quantitative 5'-RACE generated TCR beta libraries. TCRdb reprocessed the 5' RACE reads with MiXCR, giving one entry per CDR3 protein. The repertoire has some 840,000 distinct CDR3 sequences, roughly 10% of them found once; the top ten carry 0.51%. This receptor was taken from a male donor with ankylosing spondylitis. The chain joins TRBV5-5 to TRBJ1-1; no firm D call. The sample was blood, either unsorted or a sorted T cell fraction (not recorded which). The CDR3 nucleotides are TGTGCCAGCAGCTTGTTACTCATGAACACTGAAGCTTTCTTT. Translated, it gives CASSLLLMNTEAFF.